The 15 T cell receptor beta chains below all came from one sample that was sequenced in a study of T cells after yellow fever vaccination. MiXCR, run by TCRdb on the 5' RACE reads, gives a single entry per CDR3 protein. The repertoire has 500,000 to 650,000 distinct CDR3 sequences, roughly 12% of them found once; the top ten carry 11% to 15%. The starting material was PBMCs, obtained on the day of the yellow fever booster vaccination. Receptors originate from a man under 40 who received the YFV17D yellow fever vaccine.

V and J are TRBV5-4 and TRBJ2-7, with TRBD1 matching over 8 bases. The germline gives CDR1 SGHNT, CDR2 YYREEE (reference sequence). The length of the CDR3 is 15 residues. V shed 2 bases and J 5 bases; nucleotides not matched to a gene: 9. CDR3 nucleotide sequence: TGTGCCAGCAGCTTAATGACCGACAGGGGTAACGAGCAGTACTTC. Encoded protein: CASSLMTDRGNEQYF.

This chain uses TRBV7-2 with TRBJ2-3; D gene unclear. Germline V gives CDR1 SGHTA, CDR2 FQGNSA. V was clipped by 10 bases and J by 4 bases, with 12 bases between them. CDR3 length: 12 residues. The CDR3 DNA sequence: TGTGCCATCACCCAGAGCCCAGATACGCAGTATTTT. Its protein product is CAITQSPDTQYF.

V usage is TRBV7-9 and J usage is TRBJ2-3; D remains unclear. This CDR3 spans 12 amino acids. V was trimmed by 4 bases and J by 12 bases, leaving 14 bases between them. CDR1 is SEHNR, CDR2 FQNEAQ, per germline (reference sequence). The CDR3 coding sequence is TGTGCCAGCAGCTCGAGCGAGACCGCCCAGTATTTT. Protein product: CASSSSETAQYF.

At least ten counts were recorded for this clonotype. The CDR3 reads CAISKGGQSYEQYF. The CDR3, as DNA: TGTGCCATCAGTAAAGGGGGCCAGTCCTACGAGCAGTACTTC. The chain has TRBV10-3 and TRBJ2-7; 7 bases line up with TRBD1. This CDR3 contains 14 residues. Losses at the gene ends were 5 bases for V and 1 base for J; bases not matched to a gene: 5. Germline loops: CDR1 ENHRY, CDR2 SYGVKD.

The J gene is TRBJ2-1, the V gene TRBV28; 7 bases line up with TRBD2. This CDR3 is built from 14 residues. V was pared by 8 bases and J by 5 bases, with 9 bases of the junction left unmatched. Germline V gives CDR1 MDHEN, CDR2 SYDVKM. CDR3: CASRRLAQNNEQFF. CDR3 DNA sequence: TGTGCCAGCCGTCGACTAGCCCAAAACAATGAGCAGTTCTTC.

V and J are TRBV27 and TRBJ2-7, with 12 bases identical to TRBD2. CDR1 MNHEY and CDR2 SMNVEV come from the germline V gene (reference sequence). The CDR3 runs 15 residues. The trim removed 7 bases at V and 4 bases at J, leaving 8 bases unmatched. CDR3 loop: CASTLAGGGFYEQYF. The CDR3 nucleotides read TGTGCCAGCACCCTAGCGGGAGGGGGGTTTTACGAGCAGTACTTC.

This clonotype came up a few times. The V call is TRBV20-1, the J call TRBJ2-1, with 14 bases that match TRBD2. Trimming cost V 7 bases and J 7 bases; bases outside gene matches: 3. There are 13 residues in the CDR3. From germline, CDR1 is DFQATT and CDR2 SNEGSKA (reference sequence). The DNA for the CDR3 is TGCAGTGGTCGACTAGCGGGAGGGAATGAGCAGTTCTTC. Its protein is CSGRLAGGNEQFF.

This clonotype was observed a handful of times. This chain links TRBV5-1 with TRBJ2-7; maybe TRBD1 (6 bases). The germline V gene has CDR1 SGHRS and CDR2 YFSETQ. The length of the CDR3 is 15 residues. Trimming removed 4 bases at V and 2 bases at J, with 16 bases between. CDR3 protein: CASSNGGQLAYEQYF. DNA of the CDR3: TGCGCCAGCAGCAATGGTGGACAGCTAGCCTACGAGCAGTACTTC.

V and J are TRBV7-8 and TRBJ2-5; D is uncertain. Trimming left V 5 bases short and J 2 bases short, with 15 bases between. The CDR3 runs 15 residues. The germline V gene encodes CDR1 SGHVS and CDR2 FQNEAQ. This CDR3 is CASSQSSFPQETQYF. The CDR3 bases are TGTGCCAGCAGCCAGTCCTCTTTCCCTCAAGAGACCCAGTACTTC.

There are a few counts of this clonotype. CDR3 DNA sequence: TGTGCCAGCAGCTCCTCACCCACCGGTACCGGGGAGCTGTTTTTT. Translated, it gives CASSSSPTGTGELFF. J is TRBJ2-2 and V is TRBV5-8; D uncertain. This CDR3 has 15 amino acids. Trimming pared 3 bases from V and 5 bases from J, leaving 14 bases between. Germline V gene data show CDR1 as SGHTS and CDR2 as YDEGEE.

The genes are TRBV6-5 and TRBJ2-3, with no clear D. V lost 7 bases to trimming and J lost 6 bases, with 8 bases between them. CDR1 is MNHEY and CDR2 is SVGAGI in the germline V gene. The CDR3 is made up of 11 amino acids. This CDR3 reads CASIYGDTQYF. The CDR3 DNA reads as TGTGCCAGCATCTACGGGGATACGCAGTATTTT.

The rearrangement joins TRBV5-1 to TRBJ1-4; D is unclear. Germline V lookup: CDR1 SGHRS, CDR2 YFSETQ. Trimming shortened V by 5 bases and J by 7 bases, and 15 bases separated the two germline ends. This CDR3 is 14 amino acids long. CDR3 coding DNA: TGCGCCAGCAGTTCTACACCAGGCTCTGAAAAACTGTTTTTT. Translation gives CASSSTPGSEKLFF.

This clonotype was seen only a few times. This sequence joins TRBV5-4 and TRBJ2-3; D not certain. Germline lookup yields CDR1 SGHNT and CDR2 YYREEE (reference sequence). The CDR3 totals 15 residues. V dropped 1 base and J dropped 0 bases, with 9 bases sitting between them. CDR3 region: CASSLSQPSTDTQYF. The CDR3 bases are TGTGCCAGCAGCTTGTCCCAGCCAAGCACAGATACGCAGTATTTT.

The CDR3 spells CASSFLDRGMSQYF. CDR3 in DNA: TGTGCCAGCAGTTTCCTGGACAGGGGGATGTCCCAGTACTTC. V usage is TRBV28 and J usage is TRBJ2-5, with 10 bases aligning to TRBD1. V was clipped by 3 bases and J by 9 bases; unmatched bases: 7. CDR1 is MDHEN, CDR2 SYDVKM, per germline. CDR3 size: 14 residues.

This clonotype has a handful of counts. DNA for the CDR3: TGCGCCAGCAGCGGCGGGACTAGCCGGTCCTACAATGAGCAGTTCTTC. It specifies CASSGGTSRSYNEQFF. The genes are TRBV5-1 and TRBJ2-1; 9 nucleotides align to TRBD2. J lost 1 base, V lost 4 bases, and 6 bases had no gene match. The CDR3 has 16 residues. Germline CDR1 reads SGHRS; CDR2 reads YFSETQ.